One and the same sample provided the 30 T cell receptor beta chains below, sequenced in a study of cytomegalovirus exposure and HLA in healthy donors. The PCR employed 60 Vbeta primers together with 13 Jbeta primers. Sequencing was performed with immunoSEQ multiplex PCR; in TCRdb, only in-frame clones are kept and a portion is missing. This table holds approximately 120,000 clones, 77% found once. The sample taken for sequencing was PBMCs. Source of these receptors: a woman aged 35 to 49 in good health and CMV-seropositive.

The gene calls are TRBV7-2 and TRBJ2-1, with 12 bases that match TRBD2. The CDR3 has 16 residues. With V trimmed by 1 base and J by 4 bases, 2 bases remained unmatched. Germline V lookup: CDR1 SGHTA, CDR2 FQGNSA. CDR3 region: CASSLVGLAGYNEQFF. DNA of the CDR3: TGTGCCAGCAGCTTAGTAGGACTAGCGGGATACAATGAGCAGTTCTTC.

The chain joins TRBV15 to TRBJ2-5; D is possibly TRBD2 (5 bases). This CDR3 has 14 residues. Germline CDR1 LNHNV, CDR2 YYDKDF (reference sequence). The V end was cut by 9 bases, the J end by 2 bases, with 16 bases between. The CDR3 spells CATRRSGVQETQYF. DNA for the CDR3: TGTGCCACGAGAAGGAGCGGAGTACAAGAGACCCAGTACTTC.

This clone appeared once. This rearrangement joins TRBV27 to TRBJ2-5, with 8 bases matching TRBD1. The V segment lost 5 bases and the J segment 4 bases; nucleotides outside the gene matches: 12. This CDR3 contains 16 residues. Germline values: CDR1 MNHEY, CDR2 SMNVEV (reference sequence). The CDR3 nucleotides read TGTGCCAGCAGTCCCCTTGCTAGGACAGGGCGAGAGACCCAGTACTTC. Protein: CASSPLARTGRETQYF.

The gene calls are TRBV20-1 and TRBJ2-1; no clear D. CDR1 DFQATT and CDR2 SNEGSKA come from the germline V gene (reference sequence). V was pared by 5 bases and J by 10 bases, with 9 bases between. The CDR3 length is 10 residues. Here the CDR3 reads CSARLQEQFF. CDR3 nucleotide sequence: TGCAGTGCTCGACTCCAGGAGCAGTTCTTC.

The chain couples TRBV29-1 to TRBJ1-3, with 10 bases lining up with TRBD1. Germline CDR1 and CDR2: SQVTM and ANQGSEA. V was clipped by 8 bases and J by 0 bases; unmatched bases: 10. CDR3 size: 16 residues. CDR3 amino acids: CSLDGTGASSGNTIYF. As DNA, the CDR3 is TGCAGCCTCGACGGGACAGGGGCGAGCTCTGGAAACACCATATATTTT.

This clone was seen a single time. This rearrangement joins TRBV27 to TRBJ1-2; 10 bases line up with TRBD1. V was clipped by 5 bases and J by 4 bases; unmatched bases: 4. The CDR3 consists of 14 residues. From germline, CDR1 is MNHEY and CDR2 SMNVEV (reference sequence). CDR3 in DNA: TGTGCCAGCAGTCCCCGGACAGGGGGCTATGGCTACACCTTC. The encoded protein is CASSPRTGGYGYTF.

The chain uses TRBV10-3 and TRBJ2-6, with 9 bases aligning to TRBD1. V was pared by 6 bases and J by 0 bases, with 9 bases of the junction left unmatched. CDR3 length equals 18 residues. The germline gives CDR1 ENHRY, CDR2 SYGVKD. CDR3 bases: TGTGCCATCAGCAGTCCGACAGGGGGTGGCTCTGGGGCCAACGTCCTGACTTTC. Translating it yields CAISSPTGGGSGANVLTF.

The V call is TRBV2, the J call TRBJ2-7; TRBD2 matches at 9 bases. CDR1 SNHLY and CDR2 FYNNEI come from the germline V gene. The CDR3 length is 11 residues. V was pared by 8 bases and J by 7 bases, with 3 bases of the junction left unmatched. In DNA form, the CDR3 reads TGTGCCAGCGAGCTAGCGGGAGAGCAGTACTTC. It encodes CASELAGEQYF.

This clone appeared once. The V and J genes are TRBV4-1 and TRBJ2-7; the match to TRBD2 covers 7 bases. Germline CDR1 reads MGHRA; CDR2 reads YSYEKL. The CDR3 has 14 residues. Trimming cost V 4 bases and J 2 bases; bases outside gene matches: 5. The CDR3 here is CASSRDYGPYEQYF. The CDR3 DNA reads as TGCGCCAGCAGCCGGGACTATGGTCCCTACGAGCAGTACTTC.

The V gene is TRBV28, the J gene TRBJ2-6; 8 bases align to TRBD2. CDR1 is MDHEN and CDR2 is SYDVKM in the germline V gene. This CDR3 region has 18 residues. V dropped 6 bases and J dropped 0; count of bases not matched to a gene: 10. DNA of the CDR3: TGTGCCAGCAGCCCCCTAGCGGGCCTCCCCTCTGGGGCCAACGTCCTGACTTTC. It yields the protein CASSPLAGLPSGANVLTF.

The J gene is TRBJ2-6, the V gene TRBV19, with 9 nucleotides matching TRBD1. This CDR3 is built from 19 residues. Germline V lookup: CDR1 LNHDA, CDR2 SQIVND (reference sequence). V gave up 0 bases and J gave up 1 base; unmatched junction bases: 7. The CDR3 DNA follows: TGTGCCAGTAGTATAGAAGGGGCGGGACAGGGATCTGGGGCCAACGTCCTGACTTTC. Its protein is CASSIEGAGQGSGANVLTF.

This clone came up a few times. The chain is built from TRBV9 and TRBJ1-4; tentatively, D is TRBD1 (6 bases). The CDR3 totals 16 residues. Germline-derived CDR1 and CDR2 are SGDLS and YYNGEE. V lost 0 bases to trimming and J lost 5 bases, with 14 bases between them. In nucleotides, the CDR3 is TGTGCCAGCAGCGTAGGGGAAGGGGGGGGGAATGAAAAACTGTTTTTT. Translating it yields CASSVGEGGGNEKLFF.

J is TRBJ1-1 and V is TRBV27; possibly TRBD1 for D (6 bases). This CDR3 comprises 14 residues. Trimming took 5 bases from V and 1 from J, leaving 11 bases between them. CDR1 MNHEY and CDR2 SMNVEV come from the germline V gene (reference sequence). The DNA of the CDR3 is TGTGCCAGCAGTATACAGGGATCGAACACTGAAGCTTTCTTT. Translating gives CASSIQGSNTEAFF.

The chain uses TRBV28 and TRBJ1-1, with 7 bases aligning to TRBD1. The germline CDR1 and CDR2 sequences are MDHEN and SYDVKM. The CDR3 contains 14 residues. V lost 6 bases, J lost 5 bases, and 9 bases stayed unmatched. CDR3 DNA sequence: TGTGCCAGCAGCTTCCTAGGGGGCGTTACTGAAGCTTTCTTT. Translating gives CASSFLGGVTEAFF.

The chain has TRBV11-2 and TRBJ1-1, with D unclear. The CDR3 covers 15 residues. Germline CDR1 reads SGHAT; CDR2 reads FQNNGV. Trimming stripped 2 bases from V and 0 bases from J, with 10 bases between. The CDR3 DNA sequence: TGTGCCAGCAGCTTATACCCAGGCATGAACACTGAAGCTTTCTTT. Protein sequence: CASSLYPGMNTEAFF. Full variable domain (outside the CDR3, taken from reference TRBV11-2 and TRBJ1-1): EAGVAQSPRYKIIEKRQSVAFWCNPISGHATLYWYQQILGQGPKLLIQFQNNGVVDDSQLPKDRFSAERLKGVDSTLKIQPAKLEDSAVYLCASSLYPGMNTEAFFGQGTRLTVV.

The chain combines TRBV7-2 with TRBJ2-1, with a possible D match to TRBD2 (6 bases). Trimming shortened V by 2 bases and J by 1 base, and 12 bases separated the two germline ends. Germline V CDR1 and CDR2: SGHTA, FQGNSA. The CDR3 totals 16 residues. CDR3 sequence: CASSLYFGGSYNEQFF. The CDR3 coding sequence is TGTGCCAGCAGCTTATATTTCGGGGGTTCCTACAATGAGCAGTTCTTC.

The V and J genes are TRBV25-1 and TRBJ2-7, with a possible D match to TRBD2 (6 bases). This CDR3 contains 14 residues. Trimming stripped 8 bases from V and 1 base from J, with 15 bases between. Germline values: CDR1 MGHDK, CDR2 SYGVNS. The CDR3 loop is CASSRGRTSYEQYF. The CDR3 nucleotides read TGTGCCAGCTCGCGGGGCCGTACTTCCTACGAGCAGTACTTC.

The V gene is TRBV18, the J gene TRBJ2-1; TRBD2 agrees at 8 bases. V was pared by 6 bases and J by 3 bases, with 7 bases of the junction left unmatched. CDR3 length: 15 residues. CDR1 KGHSH and CDR2 LQKENI come from the germline V gene. CDR3 loop: CASSSGREVYNEQFF. DNA for the CDR3: TGTGCCAGCTCCTCCGGGCGGGAGGTCTACAATGAGCAGTTCTTC.

This clone was seen only once. The chain joins TRBV9 to TRBJ2-3; the match to TRBD2 covers 7 bases. Germline V gene lookup returns CDR1 SGDLS and CDR2 YYNGEE. This CDR3 comprises 16 residues. Trimming cost V 4 bases and J 6 bases; bases outside gene matches: 14. The CDR3 spells CASSPREGVPTDTQYF. CDR3 DNA sequence: TGTGCCAGCAGCCCTAGGGAGGGTGTACCGACGGATACGCAGTATTTT.

This clone was seen more than once but under ten times. This rearrangement joins TRBV10-3 to TRBJ1-3; D remains ambiguous. The CDR3 runs to 13 residues. Trimming pared 4 bases from V and 0 bases from J, leaving 4 bases between. From germline, CDR1 is ENHRY and CDR2 SYGVKD. CDR3 in amino acids: CAISAFSGNTIYF. The CDR3 nucleotides are TGTGCCATCAGTGCTTTCTCTGGAAACACCATATATTTT.

This clone showed up many times. The J gene is TRBJ2-1, the V gene TRBV5-4; TRBD2 matches at 14 bases. Germline loops: CDR1 SGHNT, CDR2 YYREEE (reference sequence). The J segment lost 10 bases and the V segment lost 6 bases, leaving 12 bases of the junction unmatched. This CDR3 comprises 16 residues. CDR3 in amino acids: CASIYRGLAGVVEQFF. In nucleotides, the CDR3 is TGTGCCAGCATCTACCGGGGACTAGCGGGAGTGGTGGAGCAGTTCTTC.

The rearrangement joins TRBV7-8 to TRBJ2-3; TRBD1 matches at 7 bases. The V segment lost 8 bases and the J segment 4 bases; nucleotides outside the gene matches: 12. Germline CDR1 SGHVS, CDR2 FQNEAQ. This CDR3 contains 15 residues. CDR3 sequence: CASSRAGGYADTQYF. The CDR3 region has the DNA TGTGCCAGCTCACGGGCAGGGGGATACGCAGATACGCAGTATTTT.

This clone was detected a few times. The chain links TRBV6-4 to TRBJ2-3; TRBD1 might be the D (5 bases). Germline V gene sequence: CDR1 MRHNA, CDR2 SNTAGT. The CDR3 sequence is 15 residues long. V lost 3 bases and J 6 bases, leaving 16 bases between the germline ends. The CDR3 spells CASSEVSGSTDTQYF. The DNA for the CDR3 is TGTGCCAGCAGTGAAGTGTCAGGGTCGACCGATACGCAGTATTTT.

The chain recombines TRBV7-3 with TRBJ2-7; 12 bases line up with TRBD1. The CDR3 is made up of 15 amino acids. CDR1 is SGHTA, CDR2 FQGTGA, per germline. With V trimmed by 5 bases and J by 2 bases, 4 bases remained unmatched. The CDR3 reads CASSVGTGGPYEQYF. The CDR3 region has the DNA TGTGCCAGCAGCGTCGGGACAGGGGGCCCCTACGAGCAGTACTTC.

The genes are TRBV6-1 and TRBJ2-7, with D maybe TRBD1 (5 bases). The CDR3 has 14 amino acids. Germline values: CDR1 MNHNS, CDR2 SASEGT. V gave up 0 bases and J gave up 6 bases, with 12 bases separating them. The CDR3 nucleotides read TGTGCCAGCAGTGAAGCAGGGGTTTGGCGCGAGCAGTACTTC. It specifies CASSEAGVWREQYF.

The rearrangement joins TRBV5-4 to TRBJ2-7; 8 bases are shared with TRBD2. This CDR3 has 16 residues. Trimming cost V 3 bases and J 2 bases; bases outside gene matches: 10. CDR1 and CDR2 from the germline V gene are SGHNT and YYREEE (reference sequence). This CDR3 is CASSSQSAGAPYEQYF. In DNA form, the CDR3 reads TGTGCCAGCAGCTCCCAATCAGCGGGAGCCCCCTACGAGCAGTACTTC.

The V call is TRBV30, the J call TRBJ2-5, with 9 bases matching TRBD2. The end of the DNA is better explained by TRBJ2-7, so the J call may be wrong. Germline CDR1 and CDR2: GTSNPN and SVGIG (reference sequence). The CDR3 totals 14 residues. CDR3 residues: CAWSRPSGTYEQYF. For the CDR3, the DNA is TGTGCCTGGAGTCGGCCTAGCGGGACCTACGAGCAGTACTTC.

The CDR3 reads CATSRDRYTGELFF. As DNA, the CDR3 is TGTGCCACCAGCAGAGATCGGTACACCGGGGAGCTGTTTTTT. This chain joins TRBV15 and TRBJ2-2; D is uncertain. V was trimmed by 0 bases and J by 3 bases, leaving 5 bases between them. The CDR3 sequence is 14 residues long. CDR1 is LNHNV, CDR2 YYDKDF, per germline (reference sequence).

This sequence joins TRBV6-6 and TRBJ2-1; 14 nucleotides agree with TRBD2. The CDR3 extends over 16 amino acids. V shed 0 bases, J shed 7 bases, and the junction held 2 bases outside the gene matches. From germline, CDR1 is MNHNY and CDR2 SVGAGI (reference sequence). This CDR3 reads CASSYSTSGRANEQFF. DNA of the CDR3: TGTGCCAGCAGTTACTCGACTAGCGGGAGGGCAAATGAGCAGTTCTTC.

The chain links TRBV11-2 to TRBJ1-2, with TRBD1 matching over 8 bases. V was clipped by 5 bases and J by 6 bases; unmatched bases: 5. The CDR3 totals 13 residues. From germline, CDR1 is SGHAT and CDR2 FQNNGV. The CDR3 DNA sequence: TGTGCCAGCAGCGCGGACAGGGAGAATGGCTACACCTTC. Translation gives CASSADRENGYTF. Full variable domain (remainder filled in from reference TRBV11-2 and TRBJ1-2): EAGVAQSPRYKIIEKRQSVAFWCNPISGHATLYWYQQILGQGPKLLIQFQNNGVVDDSQLPKDRFSAERLKGVDSTLKIQPAKLEDSAVYLCASSADRENGYTFGSGTRLTVV.